Listed below are T cell receptor beta chains from one sample, sequenced in a study of patients and donors after allogeneic stem cell transplantation. TCRdb recomputed calls from the RT-PCR reads with MiXCR, one row per CDR3 protein. The sample lists 150,000 to 200,000 distinct CDR3 sequences, about 29% seen once, with under 3.5% in the top ten. Material for sequencing was blood, either unsorted or a sorted T cell fraction (not recorded which). The receptors were sampled from a human donor who was either an allogeneic HSCT recipient or a stem cell or donor lymphocyte infusion donor (not recorded which). It is not recorded whose cells these are; they may come from a transplant donor. The CDR3 runs from the conserved cysteine through the conserved F or W. D genes are given only for firm matches. Clone sizes are given selectively: once, few, many, or a class where the clone is expanded.

D	size	V	J	DNA	CDR3
NA	NA	TRBV5-1	TRBJ1-2	TGCGCCAGCAGCTTATTCCTGCGGGGAGACTATGGCTACACCTTC	CASSLFLRGDYGYTF
TRBD1	few	TRBV10-3	TRBJ2-3	TGTGCCATCAGGGCCGGGACAGGGGGCGGCACAGATACGCAGTATTTT	CAIRAGTGGGTDTQYF
NA	few	TRBV12-3/TRBV12-4	TRBJ1-1	TGTGCCAGCAGTTTACAGGGGTTGGGGAACACTGAAGCTTTCTTT	CASSLQGLGNTEAFF
TRBD2	NA	TRBV6-5	TRBJ2-7	TGTGCCAGCAGTTACGGCGGGACTAGCGGTTCCTACGAGCAGTACTTC	CASSYGGTSGSYEQYF
NA	NA	TRBV12-3/TRBV12-4	TRBJ1-4	TGTGCCAGCAGCAACCTCCAGGGGCGGGCAAAACTGTTTTTT	CASSNLQGRAKLFF
NA	NA	TRBV7-2	TRBJ2-5	TGTGCCAGCAGCTTAGAACCCACATTTAGCGTTTCGTTAAAGACCCAGTACTTC	CASSLEPTFSVSLKTQYF
NA	NA	TRBV7-2	TRBJ2-2	TGTGCCAGCAGCTCTTTTCGGGAGCGGTTGACCGGGGAGCTGTTTTTT	CASSSFRERLTGELFF
NA	NA	TRBV12-3/TRBV12-4	TRBJ1-5	TGTGCCAGCAGTTCCCCGGGAGGGGGGAGGCAGCCCCAGCATTTT	CASSSPGGGRQPQHF
TRBD2	few	TRBV5-1	TRBJ2-1	TGCGCCAGCAGCTTAAGCGGGGAGACTTACAATGAGCAGTTCTTC	CASSLSGETYNEQFF
TRBD1	NA	TRBV7-2	TRBJ1-5	TGTGCCAGCAGCCCTTGGACAGGGAACTTTTATAGCAATCAGCCCCAGCATTTT	CASSPWTGNFYSNQPQHF
TRBD2	NA	TRBV20-1	TRBJ2-7	TGCAGTGCGGGACTAGCGGGGGCAAACTACGAGCAGTACTTC	CSAGLAGANYEQYF
TRBD2	few	TRBV9	TRBJ2-1	TGTGCCAGCAGCGTAGCGTTAGGACTAGCGGGGTACAATGAGCAGTTCTTC	CASSVALGLAGYNEQFF
NA	once	TRBV15	TRBJ1-2	TGTGCCACCAGCAGAGATCGTTGGCTGGTGCCATATGGCTACACCTTC	CATSRDRWLVPYGYTF
NA	NA	TRBV18	TRBJ2-7	TGTGCCAGCTCACCACTCCTGGGCGAGCAGTACTTC	CASSPLLGEQYF
NA	NA	TRBV29-1	TRBJ1-2	TGCAGCGTTGACCCCAGCCGAGGCTACACCTTC	CSVDPSRGYTF
NA	few	TRBV15	TRBJ1-5	TGTGCCACCAGCAGGTGGGGTCAACCCACCAATCAGCCCCAGCATTTT	CATSRWGQPTNQPQHF
NA	few	TRBV12-3/TRBV12-4	TRBJ2-1	TGTGCCAGCAGCCTCGTCGGGGGACCGGGGGAGAATGAGCAGTTCTTC	CASSLVGGPGENEQFF
NA	NA	TRBV27	TRBJ2-7	TGTGCCAGCAGTCGCCGGGACACGAGCTCCTACGAGCAGTACTTC	CASSRRDTSSYEQYF
NA	NA	TRBV9	TRBJ2-5	TGTGCCAGCAGCGTAGGTAACCCTGAAGAGACCCAGTACTTC	CASSVGNPEETQYF
TRBD1	NA	TRBV29-1	TRBJ2-7	TGCAGCGTCTCAACGGCCGACAGGGGTACCTACGAGCAGTACTTC	CSVSTADRGTYEQYF
NA	few	TRBV10-2	TRBJ2-5	TGCGCCAGCAGTGAGTCGGGTGTTGTGACCCAGTACTTC	CASSESGVVTQYF
NA	NA	TRBV29-1	TRBJ2-2	TGCAGCGTTACAGGGCTTACTCACACCGGGGAGCTGTTTTTT	CSVTGLTHTGELFF
NA	many	TRBV12-3/TRBV12-4	TRBJ1-6	TGTGCCAGCAGTGGGATCAGTTTTAATTCACCCCTCCACTTT	CASSGISFNSPLHF
NA	NA	TRBV6-6	TRBJ2-5	TGTGCCAGCAGTTACTCGTCCCGGGAGACCCAGTACTTC	CASSYSSRETQYF
NA	NA	TRBV13	TRBJ2-7	TGTGCCAGCAGCTTAGGCCGGGGATTCTACGAGCAGTACTTC	CASSLGRGFYEQYF